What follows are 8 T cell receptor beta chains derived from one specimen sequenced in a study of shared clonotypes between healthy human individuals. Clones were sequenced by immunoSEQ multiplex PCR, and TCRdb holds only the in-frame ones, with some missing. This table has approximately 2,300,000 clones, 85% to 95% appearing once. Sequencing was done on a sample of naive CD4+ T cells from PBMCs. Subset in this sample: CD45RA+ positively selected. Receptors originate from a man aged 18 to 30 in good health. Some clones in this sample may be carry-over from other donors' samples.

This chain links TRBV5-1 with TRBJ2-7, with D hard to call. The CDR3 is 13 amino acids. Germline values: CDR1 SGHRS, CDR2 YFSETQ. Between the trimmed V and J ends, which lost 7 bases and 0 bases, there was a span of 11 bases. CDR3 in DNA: TGCGCCAGCGGCTCCGGAAACTCCTACGAGCAGTACTTC. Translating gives CASGSGNSYEQYF.

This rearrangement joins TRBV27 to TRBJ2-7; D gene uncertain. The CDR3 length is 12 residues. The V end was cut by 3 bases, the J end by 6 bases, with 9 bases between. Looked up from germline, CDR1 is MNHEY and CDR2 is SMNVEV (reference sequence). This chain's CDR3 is CASSFQDGEQYF. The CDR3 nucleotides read TGTGCCAGCAGTTTTCAGGACGGCGAGCAGTACTTC.

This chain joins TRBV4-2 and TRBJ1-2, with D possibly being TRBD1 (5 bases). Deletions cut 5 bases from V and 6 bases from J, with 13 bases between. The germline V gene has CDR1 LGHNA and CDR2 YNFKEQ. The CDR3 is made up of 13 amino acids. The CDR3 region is CASSLRGEHGYTF. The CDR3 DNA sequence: TGTGCCAGCAGCTTAAGAGGGGAACATGGCTACACCTTC.

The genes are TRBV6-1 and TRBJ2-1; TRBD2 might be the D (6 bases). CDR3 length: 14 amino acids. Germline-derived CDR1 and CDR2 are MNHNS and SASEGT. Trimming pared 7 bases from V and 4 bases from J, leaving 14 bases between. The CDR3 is CASTKERAYNEQFF. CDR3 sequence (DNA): TGTGCCAGCACCAAAGAGCGGGCTTACAATGAGCAGTTCTTC.

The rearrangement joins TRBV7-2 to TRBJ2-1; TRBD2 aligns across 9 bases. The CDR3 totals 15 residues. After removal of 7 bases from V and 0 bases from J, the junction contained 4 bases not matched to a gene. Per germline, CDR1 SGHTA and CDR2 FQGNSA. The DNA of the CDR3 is TGTGCCAGCATACGCGGGAGGGCCTCCTACAATGAGCAGTTCTTC. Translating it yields CASIRGRASYNEQFF.

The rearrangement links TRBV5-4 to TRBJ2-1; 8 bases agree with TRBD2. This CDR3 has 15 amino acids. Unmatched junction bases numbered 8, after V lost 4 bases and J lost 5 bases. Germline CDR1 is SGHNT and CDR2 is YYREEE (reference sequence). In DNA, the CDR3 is TGTGCCAGCAGCCCCGATGCCGGGAGGGACAATGAGCAGTTCTTC. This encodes CASSPDAGRDNEQFF.

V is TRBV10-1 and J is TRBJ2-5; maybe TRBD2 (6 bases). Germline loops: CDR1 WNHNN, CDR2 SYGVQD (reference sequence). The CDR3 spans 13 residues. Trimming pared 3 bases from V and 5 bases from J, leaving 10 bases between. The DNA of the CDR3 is TGCGCCAGCAGTGATCCGGGGGAGGAGACCCAGTACTTC. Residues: CASSDPGEETQYF.

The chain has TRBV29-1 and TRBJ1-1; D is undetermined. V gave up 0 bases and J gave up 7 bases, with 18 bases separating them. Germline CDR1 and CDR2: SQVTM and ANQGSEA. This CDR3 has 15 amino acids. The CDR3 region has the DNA TGCAGCGTTGAAGATCAGCGGCAGTCGGACGGTGAAGCTTTCTTT. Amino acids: CSVEDQRQSDGEAFF.